This passage covers 18 T cell receptor beta chains from one sample sequenced in a study of cytomegalovirus exposure and HLA in healthy donors. Primers included in the PCR were 60 Vbeta and 13 Jbeta primers. The protocol was immunoSEQ multiplex PCR, while the TCRdb copy is restricted to in-frame clones and leaves out a portion. The table has about 110,000 clones, about 76% seen once; the top ten hold under 6.5%. The specimen was PBMCs. These receptors all come from a woman in her 50s in good health and CMV-seropositive.

J is TRBJ2-5 and V is TRBV29-1, with 7 bases aligning to TRBD1. The end of the DNA is better explained by TRBJ2-7, so the J call may be wrong. This CDR3 is built from 14 residues. CDR1 is SQVTM and CDR2 is ANQGSEA in the germline V gene. CDR3: CSVQPRGQNYEQYF. The CDR3 DNA follows: TGCAGCGTCCAACCACGGGGACAGAACTACGAGCAGTACTTC.

This clone was counted a single time. The CDR3 DNA follows: TGTGCCAGCAGTGATCCCCTATCTAGACAGCATTTT. As protein: CASSDPLSRQHF. The rearrangement uses TRBV2 and TRBJ1-5, with D uncertain. V dropped 3 bases and J dropped 13 bases, with 13 bases sitting between them. CDR3 length: 12 amino acids. Germline assignment: CDR1 SNHLY and CDR2 FYNNEI.

The chain is built from TRBV18 and TRBJ2-7; D is perhaps TRBD1 (6 bases). Between the trimmed V and J ends, which lost 6 bases and 0 bases, there was a span of 12 bases. The CDR3 covers 14 residues. From germline, CDR1 is KGHSH and CDR2 LQKENI. CDR3 nucleotide sequence: TGTGCCAGCTCTCCCGGGACACCCTCCTACGAGCAGTACTTC. This encodes CASSPGTPSYEQYF.

The chain uses TRBV7-9 and TRBJ2-3; tentative D call: TRBD2 (6 bases). V lost 5 bases and J 2 bases, leaving 14 bases between the germline ends. This CDR3 has 15 residues. CDR1 is SEHNR, CDR2 FQNEAQ, per germline (reference sequence). The CDR3 DNA sequence: TGTGCCAGCAGCGGACATAGCGGCCTCACAGATACGCAGTATTTT. This codes for CASSGHSGLTDTQYF.

On this clone: The sample contains more than one DNA sequence encoding this CDR3. V usage is TRBV7-2 and J usage is TRBJ2-3; TRBD2 matches 9 bases. The germline V gene encodes CDR1 SGHTA and CDR2 FQGNSA. V was clipped by 6 bases and J by 7 bases; unmatched bases: 17. The length of the CDR3 is 17 residues. The CDR3 region has the DNA TGTGCCAGCAGTTTTCAGGGACTGGCGGGGGGGGCGAATACGCAGTATTTT. Amino acid sequence: CASSFQGLAGGANTQYF.

This clone was picked up a small number of times. The CDR3, as DNA: TGCGCCAGCAGCGCGATCGGAACTAATGAAAAACTGTTTTTT. It specifies CASSAIGTNEKLFF. The chain links TRBV5-1 to TRBJ1-4; D not certain. This CDR3 contains 14 residues. From germline, CDR1 is SGHRS and CDR2 YFSETQ. Trimming removed 4 bases from V and 1 base from J, with 8 bases in between.

This clone was seen a handful of times. The chain links TRBV5-5 to TRBJ2-2; 9 positions agree with TRBD1. The CDR3 length is 16 residues. Germline CDR1 reads SGHKS; CDR2 reads YYEKEE (reference sequence). The trim removed 3 bases at V and 0 bases at J, leaving 3 bases unmatched. The CDR3 DNA is TGTGCCAGCAGCTCGGGACAGGGAACGAACACCGGGGAGCTGTTTTTT. Amino acid sequence: CASSSGQGTNTGELFF.

Details on this clone: The same CDR3 also results from other DNA sequences found in this sample. The rearrangement uses TRBV7-9 and TRBJ1-1, with D unclear. The V gene's germline CDR1 is SEHNR and CDR2 FQNEAQ (reference sequence). The V gene lost 3 bases and the J gene lost 2 bases, with 10 bases spanning the gap. The CDR3 sequence is 14 residues long. The CDR3 loop reads CASSLRVVNTEAFF. The CDR3 nucleotides read TGTGCCAGCAGCTTGAGGGTAGTCAACACTGAAGCTTTCTTT.

This clone was seen a few times. The gene calls are TRBV4-2 and TRBJ1-4; D remains unclear. This CDR3 comprises 13 residues. The V end was cut by 0 bases, the J end by 5 bases, with 4 bases between. Germline CDR1 LGHNA, CDR2 YNFKEQ. CDR3 region: CASSQDGNEKLFF. The DNA of the CDR3 is TGTGCCAGCAGCCAAGACGGGAATGAAAAACTGTTTTTT.

In nucleotides, the CDR3 is TGTGCCAGCAGCTTAAGGCTAGCGGGGGGCCGTAGCACCGGGGAGCTGTTTTTT. Translation: CASSLRLAGGRSTGELFF. J is TRBJ2-2 and V is TRBV11-2; 11 nucleotides agree with TRBD2. The junction had 9 bases not matched to a gene; V was cut back by 2 bases and J by 4 bases. The length of the CDR3 is 18 residues. CDR1 is SGHAT, CDR2 FQNNGV, per germline.

The rearrangement joins TRBV29-1 to TRBJ2-7, with D possibly matching TRBD2 (6 bases). This CDR3 contains 12 residues. Germline-derived CDR1 and CDR2 are SQVTM and ANQGSEA. Written as DNA, the CDR3 is TGCAGTATAGCGGAAAGCTCCTACGAGCAGTACTTC. It yields the protein CSIAESSYEQYF.

J is TRBJ2-3 and V is TRBV7-3; 7 positions agree with TRBD1. Germline values: CDR1 SGHTA, CDR2 FQGTGA. This CDR3 has 15 amino acids. V shed 6 bases, J shed 3 bases, and the junction held 9 bases outside the gene matches. CDR3 nucleotide sequence: TGTGCCAGCAGTCTAACAGGGGACCAAACAGATACGCAGTATTTT. Its protein is CASSLTGDQTDTQYF.

The rearrangement links TRBV7-9 to TRBJ1-3; D not certain. The CDR3 has 13 amino acids. V was trimmed by 7 bases and J by 4 bases, leaving 11 bases between them. Germline loops: CDR1 SEHNR, CDR2 FQNEAQ (reference sequence). CDR3 amino acids: CASTEGSGNTIYF. DNA of the CDR3: TGTGCCAGCACCGAGGGCAGCGGAAACACCATATATTTT.

The chain uses TRBV7-9 and TRBJ2-7, with D possibly being TRBD2 (5 bases). With 5 bases removed from V and 9 bases from J, the gap between germline ends came to 11 bases. The CDR3 has 11 residues. The germline V gene encodes CDR1 SEHNR and CDR2 FQNEAQ (reference sequence). In DNA form, the CDR3 reads TGTGCCAGCAGCCAAGCGGACTGGCAGTACTTC. Amino acid sequence: CASSQADWQYF.

This clone was detected a few times. The chain employs TRBV7-9 and TRBJ2-1; 7 bases match TRBD2. The ends lost 2 bases at V and 3 bases at J; junction bases unmatched: 4. Per germline, CDR1 SEHNR and CDR2 FQNEAQ (reference sequence). The CDR3 loop spans 15 amino acids. The DNA of the CDR3 is TGTGCCAGCAGCTTAAACGGGGGGAGCTACAATGAGCAGTTCTTC. Translated, it gives CASSLNGGSYNEQFF. Full variable domain (missing parts from reference TRBV7-9 and TRBJ2-1): DTGVSQNPRHKITKRGQNVTFRCDPISEHNRLYWYRQTLGQGPEFLTYFQNEAQLEKSRLLSDRFSAERPKGSFSTLEIQRTEQGDSAMYLCASSLNGGSYNEQFFGPGTRLTVL.

The chain uses TRBV5-8 and TRBJ1-5; TRBD1 matches 11 bases. J lost 5 bases, V lost 5 bases, and 6 bases had no gene match. CDR1 and CDR2 (germline): SGHTS, YDEGEE. The CDR3 consists of 15 residues. CDR3 region: CASSLDRGRYQPQHF. Here the CDR3 DNA reads TGTGCCAGCAGTCTGGACAGGGGGCGTTATCAGCCCCAGCATTTT.

The chain has TRBV19 and TRBJ1-3, with D perhaps TRBD1 (5 bases). The V gene lost 9 bases and the J gene lost 1 base, with 10 bases spanning the gap. Germline CDR1 reads LNHDA; CDR2 reads SQIVND (reference sequence). The CDR3 has 13 amino acids. As DNA, the CDR3 is TGTGCCAGCGCAGACAGATCTGGAAACACCATATATTTT. Protein: CASADRSGNTIYF.

As to this clone: One junction end does not reproduce the germline sequence, and a read error may be involved. The chain recombines TRBV7-9 with TRBJ1-3; 7 nucleotides agree with TRBD1. The CDR3 has 14 residues. The germline CDR1 and CDR2 sequences are SEHNR and FQNEAQ (reference sequence). The CDR3 region is CSSSLGTAGNTIYF. CDR3 DNA: TGTTCCAGCAGTTTAGGGACAGCTGGAAACACCATATATTTT.